This T cell receptor (beta chain) was captured in a study of blood T cell repertoires in COVID-19. Study at large: The United States, Italy and Spain were the sources of the acute and convalescent COVID-19 samples.

Authors' methods: Scientists estimated how many nucleated cells there were by amplifying reference gene primers. Some clones are missing from TCRdb's copy, which holds only in-frame ones; the method was immunoSEQ multiplex PCR. D and trimming were read from the DNA, whereas the V and J calls and clone size are those reported in that table. The repertoire holds about 100,000 clones, with around 92% as singletons. J gave up 6 bases and V 5 bases, and 11 bases lay outside the gene matches. Germline V gene sequence: CDR1 SGHAT, CDR2 FQNNGV. This CDR3 spans 15 amino acids. This clone was seen once. The V gene is TRBV11-2, the J gene TRBJ2-7; TRBD2 aligns across 9 bases. The sequence came from a man aged 45 to 65 with active COVID-19. The sample was peripheral blood. CDR3: CASSPRGSGSVEQYF. CDR3 coding DNA: TGTGCCAGCAGCCCCCGGGGTAGCGGGAGCGTCGAGCAGTACTTC.